These 10 T cell receptor beta chains were sequenced from one sample in a study of vaccination and CD4 T cells after COVID-19. Indicated treatment: roughly 11-day PBMC culture with coronavirus spike peptide pools or control peptides (ViraFEST assay). Pre-COVID-19 pandemic sampling (2011-2018) yielded the unexposed donor's CD4+ T cells. Their specific antigens are unknown. Sequencing of DNA taken from cultured CD4+ T cells relied on the Oncomine TCR Beta short-read assay. One entry per CDR3 protein, called by TCRdb with MiXCR from the PCR reads. The sample has 9,600 or so distinct CDR3 sequences, under 60% seen once. The source material was CD4+ T cells from blood, cultured in vitro. These receptors were collected from a human donor in good health.

The genes are TRBV2 and TRBJ2-7, with TRBD2 matching over 7 bases. The CDR3 has 14 amino acids. Germline V lookup: CDR1 SNHLY, CDR2 FYNNEI. With 6 bases clipped from V and 6 bases from J, the junction kept 11 bases outside the gene matches. The CDR3 is CASRGWTPGGEQYF. DNA for the CDR3: TGTGCCAGCAGGGGATGGACCCCGGGGGGCGAGCAGTACTTC.

This clonotype has more than one count but fewer than ten. The chain combines TRBV2 with TRBJ2-7; 10 bases match TRBD1. The CDR3 is 13 amino acids. In germline, CDR1 is SNHLY, CDR2 FYNNEI. J lost 7 bases, V lost 7 bases, and 7 bases had no gene match. The CDR3 loop reads CASKRTGGSEQYF. The CDR3 DNA sequence: TGTGCCAGCAAAAGGACAGGGGGGAGTGAGCAGTACTTC.

The genes are TRBV29-1 and TRBJ1-1; D not resolved. Germline CDR1 and CDR2: SQVTM and ANQGSEA. V was trimmed by 6 bases and J by 7 bases, leaving 12 bases between them. This CDR3 is built from 11 residues. As DNA, the CDR3 is TGCAGCGTCGTGGGAGGTTTTGAAGCTTTCTTT. Amino acids: CSVVGGFEAFF.

The chain uses TRBV29-1 and TRBJ2-1, with 12 bases identical to TRBD2. The V gene end was trimmed by 6 bases and the J gene end by 8 bases; junction bases not matched to a gene: 8. This CDR3 is 14 amino acids long. Germline CDR1 reads SQVTM; CDR2 reads ANQGSEA. CDR3 loop: CSVKPGLAGHEQFF. Written as DNA, the CDR3 is TGCAGCGTGAAACCGGGACTAGCGGGTCATGAGCAGTTCTTC.

V gene TRBV4-2 combines with J gene TRBJ2-1; D uncertain. This CDR3 contains 14 residues. V shed 0 bases and J shed 6 bases, with 9 bases lying between them. From germline, CDR1 is LGHNA and CDR2 YNFKEQ. This CDR3 reads CASSQDSVGNEQFF. CDR3 in DNA: TGTGCCAGCAGCCAAGACAGTGTAGGCAATGAGCAGTTCTTC.

The chain has TRBV15 and TRBJ1-2, with D possibly being TRBD1 (6 bases). V shed 5 bases and J shed 5 bases, with 12 bases lying between them. This CDR3 has 13 amino acids. Germline lookup yields CDR1 LNHNV and CDR2 YYDKDF (reference sequence). CDR3 sequence reads: CATSPGEGYGYTF. Here the CDR3 DNA reads TGTGCCACCAGCCCAGGGGAGGGGTATGGCTACACCTTC.

The V gene is TRBV6-1, the J gene TRBJ1-5, with TRBD1 identical over 7 bases. The V and J ends lost 5 bases and 5 bases, in that order; junction bases with no gene match: 6. Germline loops: CDR1 MNHNS, CDR2 SASEGT. The CDR3 is made up of 14 amino acids. The CDR3 protein is CASSRQGFYQPQHF. DNA for the CDR3: TGTGCCAGCAGTCGACAGGGATTTTATCAGCCCCAGCATTTT.

The V gene is TRBV12-3 or TRBV12-4, the J gene TRBJ1-2; the D gene is possibly TRBD1 (5 bases). CDR3 size: 18 residues. Trimming pared 9 bases from V and 4 bases from J, leaving 30 bases between. The CDR3 loop is CASRGRRSETPSGYGYTF. DNA of the CDR3: TGTGCCAGTAGGGGCCGCCGGTCCGAGACCCCCTCGGGCTATGGCTACACCTTC.

The chain is built from TRBV19 and TRBJ2-3; 8 bases are shared with TRBD2. This CDR3 has 14 amino acids. The germline gives CDR1 LNHDA, CDR2 SQIVND (reference sequence). J was trimmed by 5 bases and V by 3 bases; bases with no gene match: 4. The CDR3 here is CASSIGLAGDTQYF. CDR3 nucleotide sequence: TGTGCCAGTAGTATCGGACTAGCAGGAGATACGCAGTATTTT. Full variable domain (rest looked up from reference TRBV19 and TRBJ2-3): DGGITQSPKYLFRKEGQNVTLSCEQNLNHDAMYWYRQDPGQGLRLIYYSQIVNDFQKGDIAEGYSVSREKKESFPLTVTSAQKNPTAFYLCASSIGLAGDTQYFGPGTRLTVL.

This clonotype has just a few counts. The chain recombines TRBV6-1 with TRBJ1-2; TRBD1 might be the D (5 bases). The CDR3 totals 12 residues. Trimming removed 4 bases from V and 4 bases from J, with 7 bases in between. CDR1 MNHNS and CDR2 SASEGT come from the germline V gene. The CDR3 spells CASSGDGYGYTF. The CDR3 DNA follows: TGTGCCAGCAGTGGGGACGGCTATGGCTACACCTTC.